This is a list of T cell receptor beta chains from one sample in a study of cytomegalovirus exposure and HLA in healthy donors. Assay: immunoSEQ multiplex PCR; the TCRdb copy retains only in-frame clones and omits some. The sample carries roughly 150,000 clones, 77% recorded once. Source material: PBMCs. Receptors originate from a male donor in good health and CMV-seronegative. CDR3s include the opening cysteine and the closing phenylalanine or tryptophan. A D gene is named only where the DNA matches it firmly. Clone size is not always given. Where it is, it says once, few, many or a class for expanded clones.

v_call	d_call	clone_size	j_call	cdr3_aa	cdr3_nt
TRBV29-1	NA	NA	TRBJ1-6	CSVKERNSPLHF	TGCAGCGTTAAGGAGAGAAATTCACCCCTCCACTTT
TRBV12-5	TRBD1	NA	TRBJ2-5	CASGLRQGETQYF	TGTGCTAGTGGTTTGAGACAGGGAGAGACCCAGTACTTC
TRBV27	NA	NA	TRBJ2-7	CASSFGSSAYEQYF	TGTGCCAGCAGTTTTGGCAGTTCAGCCTACGAGCAGTACTTC
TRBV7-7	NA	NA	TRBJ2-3	CASSMDLGGDTQYF	TGTGCTAGCAGCATGGACTTGGGCGGGGATACGCAGTATTTT
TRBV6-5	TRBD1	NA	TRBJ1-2	CASSNPGQAGYGYTF	TGTGCCAGCAGTAACCCCGGACAGGCGGGCTATGGCTACACCTTC
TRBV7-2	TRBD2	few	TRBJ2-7	CASSLEREASYEQYF	TGTGCCAGCAGCTTAGAGCGGGAGGCCTCCTACGAGCAGTACTTC
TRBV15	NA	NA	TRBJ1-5	CATSRAGGGQPQHF	TGTGCCACCAGCAGAGCTGGGGGGGGACAGCCCCAGCATTTT
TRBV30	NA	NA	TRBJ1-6	CAWMLSSYNSPLHF	TGTGCCTGGATGTTGAGCTCCTATAATTCACCCCTCCACTTT
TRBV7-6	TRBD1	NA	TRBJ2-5	CASSSSTGVETQYF	TGTGCCAGCAGCTCTTCGACAGGGGTGGAGACCCAGTACTTC
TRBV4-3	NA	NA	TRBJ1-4	CASSQDGAGAATNEKLFF	TGCGCCAGCAGCCAAGATGGGGCAGGAGCCGCAACTAATGAAAAACTGTTTTTT
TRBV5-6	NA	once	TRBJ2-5	CASSLATFEQYF	TGTGCCAGCAGCTTGGCTACGTTTGAGCAGTACTTC
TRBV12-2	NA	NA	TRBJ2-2	CASRLARGGRARGTGELFF	TGTGCAAGTCGCTTAGCGCGGGGCGGGAGGGCCCGTGGCACCGGGGAGCTGTTTTTT
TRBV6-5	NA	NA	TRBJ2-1	CASSPWTEGTKQFF	TGTGCCAGCAGTCCATGGACAGAGGGTACAAAGCAGTTCTTC
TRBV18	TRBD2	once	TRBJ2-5	CASSEHSGGPEETQYF	TGTGCCAGCTCTGAGCATAGCGGGGGGCCAGAAGAGACCCAGTACTTC
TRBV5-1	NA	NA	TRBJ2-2	CASSFGKANTGELFF	TGCGCCAGCAGTTTCGGGAAAGCGAACACCGGGGAGCTGTTTTTT
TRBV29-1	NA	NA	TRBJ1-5	CSVEDTGSGPQHF	TGCAGCGTTGAAGATACGGGGAGCGGGCCCCAGCATTTT
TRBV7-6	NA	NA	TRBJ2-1	CASSPLGSSSYNEQFF	TGTGCCAGCAGCCCTCTAGGTTCTAGCTCCTACAATGAGCAGTTCTTC
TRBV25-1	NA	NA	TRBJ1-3	CASSESGKGAGNTIYF	TGTGCCAGCAGTGAGTCAGGGAAAGGGGCTGGAAACACCATATATTTT
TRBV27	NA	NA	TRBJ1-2	CASSPYRGNYGYTF	TGTGCCAGCAGTCCCTACAGAGGGAACTATGGCTACACCTTC
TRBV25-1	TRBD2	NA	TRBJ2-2	CATGGGQRSNTGELFF	TGTGCCACCGGGGGGGGGCAGCGGTCGAACACCGGGGAGCTGTTTTTT
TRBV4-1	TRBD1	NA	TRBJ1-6	CASSPPAGQGRNSPLHF	TGCGCCAGCAGCCCGCCCGCAGGACAGGGTAGGAATTCACCCCTCCACTTT
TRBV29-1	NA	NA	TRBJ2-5	CSVEVRPGETQYF	TGCAGCGTTGAAGTTAGGCCGGGGGAGACCCAGTACTTC
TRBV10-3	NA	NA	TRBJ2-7	CAISESMTGNSYEQYF	TGTGCCATCAGTGAGTCTATGACAGGTAACTCCTACGAGCAGTACTTC
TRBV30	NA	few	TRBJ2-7	CAAQTGYEQYF	TGTGCCGCCCAGACAGGATACGAGCAGTACTTC
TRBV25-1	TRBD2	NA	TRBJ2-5	CASSEGDSGLQTQYF	TGTGCCAGCAGTGAAGGGGATAGCGGGTTGCAGACCCAGTACTTC
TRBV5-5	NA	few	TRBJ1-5	CASSLDGGYSNQPQHF	TGTGCCAGCAGCTTGGACGGGGGATATAGCAATCAGCCCCAGCATTTT
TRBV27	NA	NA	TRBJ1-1	CASSFPGNTEAFF	TGTGCCAGCAGTTTCCCCGGGAACACTGAAGCTTTCTTT
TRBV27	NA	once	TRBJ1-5	CASSPQVTNQPQHF	TGTGCCAGCAGTCCACAGGTGACGAATCAGCCCCAGCATTTT
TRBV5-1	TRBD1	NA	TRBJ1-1	CASTQQAGGGTEAFF	TGCGCCAGCACCCAACAGGCAGGGGGCGGCACTGAAGCTTTCTTT
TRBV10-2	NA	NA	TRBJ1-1	CASSESMARIVNTEAFF	TGCGCCAGCAGTGAGTCTATGGCCAGGATCGTGAACACTGAAGCTTTCTTT
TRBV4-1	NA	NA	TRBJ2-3	CASSQEAGTDTQYF	TGCGCCAGCAGCCAAGAAGCTGGCACAGATACGCAGTATTTT
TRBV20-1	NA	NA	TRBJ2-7	CSVESSYEQYF	TGCAGTGTAGAGAGCTCCTACGAGCAGTACTTC
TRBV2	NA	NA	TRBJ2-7	CASRADLQGTYEQYF	TGTGCCAGCAGGGCGGACTTACAGGGAACCTACGAGCAGTACTTC
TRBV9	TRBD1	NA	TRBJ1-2	CASSPWAGQGYGYTF	TGTGCCAGCAGCCCTTGGGCGGGACAGGGTTACGGCTACACCTTC
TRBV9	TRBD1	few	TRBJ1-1	CASSSPLTGETEAFF	TGTGCCAGCAGCTCCCCCCTGACAGGGGAGACTGAAGCTTTCTTT
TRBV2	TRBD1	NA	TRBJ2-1	CASSGQGKNYNEQFF	TGTGCCAGCAGCGGACAGGGAAAGAACTACAATGAGCAGTTCTTC
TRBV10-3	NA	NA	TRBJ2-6	CAISERSGTSGANVLTF	TGTGCCATCAGTGAGCGTTCCGGGACATCTGGGGCCAACGTCCTGACTTTC
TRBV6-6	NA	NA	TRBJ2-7	CASVGQQTLYEQYF	TGTGCCAGCGTGGGGCAACAGACACTTTACGAGCAGTACTTC
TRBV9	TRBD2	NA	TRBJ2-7	CASSRTSGSFTYEQYF	TGTGCCAGCAGTCGGACTAGCGGGAGCTTCACCTACGAGCAGTACTTC
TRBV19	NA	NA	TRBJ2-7	CASSPPDRRYEQYF	TGTGCCAGTAGTCCCCCGGACAGAAGATACGAGCAGTACTTC
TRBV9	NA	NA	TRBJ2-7	CASSVAQDNYEQYF	TGTGCCAGCAGCGTAGCTCAGGATAACTACGAGCAGTACTTC
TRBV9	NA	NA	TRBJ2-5	CASSPGGQETQYF	TGTGCCAGCAGCCCCGGAGGTCAAGAGACCCAGTACTTC
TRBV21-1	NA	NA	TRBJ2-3	CASSKSPGDTQYF	TGTGCCAGCAGCAAAAGCCCGGGGGATACGCAGTATTTT
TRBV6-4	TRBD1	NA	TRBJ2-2	CASSWGQSNTGELFF	TGTGCCAGCAGTTGGGGACAGTCGAACACCGGGGAGCTGTTTTTT
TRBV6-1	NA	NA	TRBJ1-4	CASSPTGSVAEKLFF	TGTGCCAGCAGTCCGACGGGGTCGGTGGCTGAAAAACTGTTTTTT
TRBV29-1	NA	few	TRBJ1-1	CSVEDGAEAFF	TGCAGCGTTGAAGACGGTGCGGAAGCTTTCTTT
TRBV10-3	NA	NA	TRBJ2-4	CAISESAENIQYF	TGTGCCATCAGTGAGTCGGCGGAAAACATTCAGTACTTC